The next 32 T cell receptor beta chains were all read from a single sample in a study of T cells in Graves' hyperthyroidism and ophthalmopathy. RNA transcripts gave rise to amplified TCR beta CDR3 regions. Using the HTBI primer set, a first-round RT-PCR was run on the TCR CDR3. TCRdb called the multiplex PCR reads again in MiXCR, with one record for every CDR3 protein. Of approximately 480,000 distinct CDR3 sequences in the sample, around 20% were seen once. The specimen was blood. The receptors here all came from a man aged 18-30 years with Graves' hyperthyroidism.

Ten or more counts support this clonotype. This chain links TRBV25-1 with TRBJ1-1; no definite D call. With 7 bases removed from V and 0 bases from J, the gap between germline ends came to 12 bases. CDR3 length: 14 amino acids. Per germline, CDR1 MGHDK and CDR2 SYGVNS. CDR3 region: CASNPGGLNTEAFF. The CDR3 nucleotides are TGTGCCAGCAATCCGGGAGGGTTGAACACTGAAGCTTTCTTT.

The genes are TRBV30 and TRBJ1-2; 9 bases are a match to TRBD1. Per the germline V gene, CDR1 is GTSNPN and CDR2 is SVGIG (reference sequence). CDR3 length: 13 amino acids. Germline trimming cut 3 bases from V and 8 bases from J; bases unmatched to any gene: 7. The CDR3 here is CAWRLQGAQGYTF. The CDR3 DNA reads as TGTGCCTGGAGACTACAGGGGGCACAGGGCTACACCTTC.

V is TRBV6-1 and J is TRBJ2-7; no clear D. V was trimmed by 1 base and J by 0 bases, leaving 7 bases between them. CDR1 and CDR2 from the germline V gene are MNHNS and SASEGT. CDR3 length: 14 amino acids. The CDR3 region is CASSEVGNSYEQYF. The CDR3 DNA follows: TGTGCCAGCAGTGAAGTCGGAAACTCCTACGAGCAGTACTTC.

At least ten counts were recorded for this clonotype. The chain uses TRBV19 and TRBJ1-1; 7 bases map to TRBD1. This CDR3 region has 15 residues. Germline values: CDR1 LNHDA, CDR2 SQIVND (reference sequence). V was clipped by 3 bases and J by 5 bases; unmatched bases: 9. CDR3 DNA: TGTGCCAGTAGTATCTGGCAGGGGGTAAGGACTGAAGCTTTCTTT. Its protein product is CASSIWQGVRTEAFF. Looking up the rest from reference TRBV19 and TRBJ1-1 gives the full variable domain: DGGITQSPKYLFRKEGQNVTLSCEQNLNHDAMYWYRQDPGQGLRLIYYSQIVNDFQKGDIAEGYSVSREKKESFPLTVTSAQKNPTAFYLCASSIWQGVRTEAFFGQGTRLTVV.

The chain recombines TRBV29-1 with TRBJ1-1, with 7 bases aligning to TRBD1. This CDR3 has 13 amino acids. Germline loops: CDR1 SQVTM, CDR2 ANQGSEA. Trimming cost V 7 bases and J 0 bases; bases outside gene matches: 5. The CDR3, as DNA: TGCAGCGCCGAGGGGGCCATGAACACTGAAGCTTTCTTT. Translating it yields CSAEGAMNTEAFF.

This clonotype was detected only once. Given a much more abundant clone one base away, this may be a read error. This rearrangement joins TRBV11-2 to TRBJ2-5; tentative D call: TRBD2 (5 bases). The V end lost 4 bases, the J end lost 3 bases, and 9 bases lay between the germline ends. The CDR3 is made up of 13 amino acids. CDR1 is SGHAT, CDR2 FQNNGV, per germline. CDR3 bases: TGTGCCAGCAGCTCGAGGGCTAAAGAGACCCAGTACTTC. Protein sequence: CASSSRAKETQYF.

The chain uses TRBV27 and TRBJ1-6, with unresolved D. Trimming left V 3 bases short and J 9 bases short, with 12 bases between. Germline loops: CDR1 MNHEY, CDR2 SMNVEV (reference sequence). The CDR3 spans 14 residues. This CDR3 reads CASSLWERSSPLHF. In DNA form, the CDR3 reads TGTGCCAGCAGTTTGTGGGAAAGAAGTTCACCCCTCCACTTT.

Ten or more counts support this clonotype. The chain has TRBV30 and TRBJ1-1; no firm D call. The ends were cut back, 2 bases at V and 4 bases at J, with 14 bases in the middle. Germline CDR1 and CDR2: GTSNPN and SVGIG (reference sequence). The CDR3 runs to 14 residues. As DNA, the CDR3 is TGTGCCTGGAGTATACGTGCCCTGGGCACTGAAGCTTTCTTT. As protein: CAWSIRALGTEAFF.

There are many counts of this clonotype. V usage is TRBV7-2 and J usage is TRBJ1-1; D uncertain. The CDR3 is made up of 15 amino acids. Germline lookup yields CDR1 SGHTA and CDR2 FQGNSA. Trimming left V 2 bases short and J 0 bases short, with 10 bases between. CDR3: CASSLLGSMNTEAFF. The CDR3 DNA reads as TGTGCCAGCAGCTTACTCGGTTCCATGAACACTGAAGCTTTCTTT.

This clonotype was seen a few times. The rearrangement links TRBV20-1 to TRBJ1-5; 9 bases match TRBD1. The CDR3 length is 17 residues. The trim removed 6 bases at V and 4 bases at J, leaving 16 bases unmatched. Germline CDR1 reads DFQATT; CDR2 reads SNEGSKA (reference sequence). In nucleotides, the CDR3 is TGCAGTGCCAATACAGGGGGCGTTATTGGGGCAAATCAGCCCCAGCATTTT. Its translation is CSANTGGVIGANQPQHF.

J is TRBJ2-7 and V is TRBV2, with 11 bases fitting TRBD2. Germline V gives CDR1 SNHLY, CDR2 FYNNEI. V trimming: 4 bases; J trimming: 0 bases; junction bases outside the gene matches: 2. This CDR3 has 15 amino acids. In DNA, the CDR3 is TGTGCCAGCAGTGGGGGACTAGCGGTCTCCTACGAGCAGTACTTC. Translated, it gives CASSGGLAVSYEQYF.

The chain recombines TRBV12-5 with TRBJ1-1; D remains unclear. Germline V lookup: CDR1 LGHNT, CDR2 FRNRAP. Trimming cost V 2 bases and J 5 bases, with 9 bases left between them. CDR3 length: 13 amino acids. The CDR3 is CASGLNSGTEAFF. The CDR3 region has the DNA TGTGCTAGTGGTTTGAATTCCGGAACTGAAGCTTTCTTT.

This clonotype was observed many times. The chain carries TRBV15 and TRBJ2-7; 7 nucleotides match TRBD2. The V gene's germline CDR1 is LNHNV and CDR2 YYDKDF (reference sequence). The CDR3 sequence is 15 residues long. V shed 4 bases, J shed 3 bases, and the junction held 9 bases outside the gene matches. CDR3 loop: CATSTWGGDRYEQYF. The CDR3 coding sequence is TGTGCCACCAGCACCTGGGGGGGGGACCGCTACGAGCAGTACTTC.

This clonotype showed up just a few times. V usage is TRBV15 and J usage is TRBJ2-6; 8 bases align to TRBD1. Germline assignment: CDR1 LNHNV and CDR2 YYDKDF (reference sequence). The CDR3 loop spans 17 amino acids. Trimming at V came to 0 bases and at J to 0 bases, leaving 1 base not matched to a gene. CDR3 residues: CATSRDTGGSGANVLTF. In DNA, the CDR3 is TGTGCCACCAGCAGAGATACAGGGGGCTCTGGGGCCAACGTCCTGACTTTC.

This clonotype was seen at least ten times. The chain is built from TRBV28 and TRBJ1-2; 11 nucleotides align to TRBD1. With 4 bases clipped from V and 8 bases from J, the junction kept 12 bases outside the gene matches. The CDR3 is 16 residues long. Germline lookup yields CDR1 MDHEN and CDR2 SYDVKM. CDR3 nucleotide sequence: TGTGCCAGCAGTTCCTCGGACAGGGGGCGCGAGAGGGGCTACACCTTC. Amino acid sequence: CASSSSDRGRERGYTF.

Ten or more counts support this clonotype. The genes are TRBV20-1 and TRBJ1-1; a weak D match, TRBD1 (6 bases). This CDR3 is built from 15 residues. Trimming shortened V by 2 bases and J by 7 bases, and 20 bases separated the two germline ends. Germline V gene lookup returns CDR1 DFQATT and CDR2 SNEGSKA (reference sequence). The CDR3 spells CSARSFDRTLIEAFF. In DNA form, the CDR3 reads TGCAGTGCTAGATCCTTCGACAGGACCTTAATTGAAGCTTTCTTT.

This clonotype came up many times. The CDR3 sequence: CASSPPHRGQVDTEAFF. The CDR3 DNA follows: TGTGCCAGCAGTCCCCCTCACAGGGGGCAGGTGGACACTGAAGCTTTCTTT. V is TRBV27 and J is TRBJ1-1; 9 bases map to TRBD1. J was trimmed by 3 bases and V by 5 bases; bases with no gene match: 13. CDR3 size: 17 residues. CDR1 MNHEY and CDR2 SMNVEV come from the germline V gene (reference sequence).

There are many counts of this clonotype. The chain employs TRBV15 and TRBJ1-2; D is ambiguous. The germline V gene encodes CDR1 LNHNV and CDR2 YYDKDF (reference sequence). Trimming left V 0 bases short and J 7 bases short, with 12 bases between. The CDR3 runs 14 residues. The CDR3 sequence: CATSRDLARSGYTF. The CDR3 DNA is TGTGCCACCAGCAGAGATTTGGCCAGGTCTGGCTACACCTTC.

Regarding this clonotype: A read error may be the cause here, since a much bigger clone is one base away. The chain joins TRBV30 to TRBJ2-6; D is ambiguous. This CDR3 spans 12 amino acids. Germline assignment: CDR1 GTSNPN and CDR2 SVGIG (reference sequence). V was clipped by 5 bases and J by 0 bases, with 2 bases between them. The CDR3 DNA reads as TGTGCCTGGGGCTCTGGGGCCAACGTCCTGACTTTC. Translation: CAWGSGANVLTF.

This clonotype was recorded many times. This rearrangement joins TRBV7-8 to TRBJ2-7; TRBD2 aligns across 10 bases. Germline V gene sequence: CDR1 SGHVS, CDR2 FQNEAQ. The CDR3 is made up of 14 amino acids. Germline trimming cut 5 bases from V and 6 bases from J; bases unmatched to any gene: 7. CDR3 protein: CASSTLAGAIEQYF. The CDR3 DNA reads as TGTGCCAGCAGCACTCTAGCGGGGGCCATCGAGCAGTACTTC.

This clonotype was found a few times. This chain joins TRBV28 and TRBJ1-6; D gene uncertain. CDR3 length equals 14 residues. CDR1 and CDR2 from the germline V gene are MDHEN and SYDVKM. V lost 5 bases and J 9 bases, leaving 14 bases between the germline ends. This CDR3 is CASSVRVAGSPLHF. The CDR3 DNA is TGTGCCAGCAGTGTCCGGGTCGCAGGTTCACCCCTCCACTTT.

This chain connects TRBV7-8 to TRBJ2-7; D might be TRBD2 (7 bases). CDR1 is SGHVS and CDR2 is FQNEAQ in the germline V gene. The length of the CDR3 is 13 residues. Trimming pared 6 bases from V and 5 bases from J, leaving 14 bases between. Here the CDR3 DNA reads TGTGCCAGCAGGGGGGCGGGGGCCGACGAGCAGTACTTC. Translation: CASRGAGADEQYF. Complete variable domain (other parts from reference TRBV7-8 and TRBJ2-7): GAGVSQSPRYKVAKRGQDVALRCDPISGHVSLFWYQQALGQGPEFLTYFQNEAQLDKSGLPSDRFFAERPEGSVSTLKIQRTQQEDSAVYLCASRGAGADEQYFGPGTRLTVT.

The CDR3: CASSLGGISNTEAFF. For the CDR3, the DNA is TGTGCCAGCAGCTTAGGCGGGATCTCGAACACTGAAGCTTTCTTT. The V call is TRBV7-3, the J call TRBJ1-1; D not resolved. The germline CDR1 and CDR2 sequences are SGHTA and FQGTGA. The CDR3 spans 15 residues. The V end lost 2 bases, the J end lost 1 base, and 11 bases lay between the germline ends.

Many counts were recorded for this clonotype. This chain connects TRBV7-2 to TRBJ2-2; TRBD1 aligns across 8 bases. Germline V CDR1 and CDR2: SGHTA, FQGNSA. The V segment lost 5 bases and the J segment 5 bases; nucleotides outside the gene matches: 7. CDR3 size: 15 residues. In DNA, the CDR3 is TGTGCCAGCAGCCCAAGGACAGGGTGGACCGGGGAGCTGTTTTTT. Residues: CASSPRTGWTGELFF.

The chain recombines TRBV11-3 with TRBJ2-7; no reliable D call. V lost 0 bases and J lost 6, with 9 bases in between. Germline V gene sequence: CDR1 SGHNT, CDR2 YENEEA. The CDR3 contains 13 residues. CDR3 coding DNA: TGTGCCAGCAGCTTAGAGGGGTTAGCCGAGCAGTACTTC. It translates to CASSLEGLAEQYF.

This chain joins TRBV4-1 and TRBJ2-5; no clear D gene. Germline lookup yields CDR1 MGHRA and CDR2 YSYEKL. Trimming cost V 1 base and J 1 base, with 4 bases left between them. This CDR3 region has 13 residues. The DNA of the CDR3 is TGCGCCAGCAGCCAAGTAGTCCAAGAGACCCAGTACTTC. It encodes CASSQVVQETQYF.

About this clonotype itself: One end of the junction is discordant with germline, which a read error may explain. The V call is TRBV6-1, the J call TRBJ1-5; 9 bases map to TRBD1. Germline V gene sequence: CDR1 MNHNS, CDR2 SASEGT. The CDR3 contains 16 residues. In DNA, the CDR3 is TGTGCCAGCAGTACAGGACAGGGGCGAATCAATCAGCCTCAGCATTTT. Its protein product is CASSTGQGRINQPQHF.

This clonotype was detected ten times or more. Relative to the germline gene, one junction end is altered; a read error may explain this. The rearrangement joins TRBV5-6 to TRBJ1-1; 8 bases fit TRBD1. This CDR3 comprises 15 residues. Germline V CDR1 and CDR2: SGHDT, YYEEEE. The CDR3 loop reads CASSSGQGGNTEAFF. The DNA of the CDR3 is TGCGCCAGCAGCTCCGGACAGGGAGGGAACACTGAAGCTTTCTTT.

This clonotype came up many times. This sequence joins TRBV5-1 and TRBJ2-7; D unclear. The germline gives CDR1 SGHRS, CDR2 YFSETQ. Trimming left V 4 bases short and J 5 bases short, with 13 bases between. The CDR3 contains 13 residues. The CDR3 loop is CASSRGTWNEQYF. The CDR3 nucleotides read TGCGCCAGCAGCCGAGGTACTTGGAACGAGCAGTACTTC. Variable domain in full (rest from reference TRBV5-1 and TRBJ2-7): KAGVTQTPRYLIKTRGQQVTLSCSPISGHRSVSWYQQTPGQGLQFLFEYFSETQRNKGNFPGRFSGRQFSNSRSEMNVSTLELGDSALYLCASSRGTWNEQYFGPGTRLTVT.

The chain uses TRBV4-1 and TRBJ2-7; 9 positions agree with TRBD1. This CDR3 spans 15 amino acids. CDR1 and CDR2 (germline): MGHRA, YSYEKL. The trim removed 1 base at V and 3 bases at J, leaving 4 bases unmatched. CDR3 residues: CASSQGDRVGYEQYF. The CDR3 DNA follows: TGCGCCAGCAGCCAAGGGGACAGGGTAGGCTACGAGCAGTACTTC.

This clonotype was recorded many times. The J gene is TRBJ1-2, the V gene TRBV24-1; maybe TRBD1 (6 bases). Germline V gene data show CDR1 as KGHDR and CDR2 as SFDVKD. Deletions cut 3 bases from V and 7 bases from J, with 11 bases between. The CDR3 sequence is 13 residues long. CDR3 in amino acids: CATSDANRVGYTF. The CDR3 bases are TGTGCCACCAGTGATGCCAACAGGGTTGGCTACACCTTC.

CDR3 protein: CATSEQGGQPQHF. CDR3 nucleotide sequence: TGTGCCACCAGTGAACAGGGTGGTCAGCCCCAGCATTTT. This chain uses TRBV24-1 with TRBJ1-5, with TRBD1 as a possible D gene (6 bases). There are 13 residues in the CDR3. Between the trimmed V and J ends, which lost 4 bases and 6 bases, there was a span of 9 bases. Germline lookup yields CDR1 KGHDR and CDR2 SFDVKD.